Listed here are 12 T cell receptor beta chains from one sample, sequenced in a study of blood T cell repertoires in COVID-19. Produced via immunoSEQ multiplex PCR; TCRdb's table is partial and in-frame only. The sample includes roughly 170,000 clones, approximately 78% of them seen just once. Sequencing used PBMCs or T cells enriched from blood (not recorded which). These receptors originate from a woman aged 45-60 years who had recovered from COVID-19.

The chain carries TRBV24-1 and TRBJ2-1, with D perhaps TRBD2 (5 bases). V gave up 3 bases and J gave up 10 bases, with 15 bases separating them. Germline lookup yields CDR1 KGHDR and CDR2 SFDVKD. The CDR3 has 14 amino acids. The DNA for the CDR3 is TGTGCCACCAGTGATCCTACCCACCCGGGGGAGCAGTTCTTC. The encoded protein is CATSDPTHPGEQFF.

The rearrangement uses TRBV27 and TRBJ1-6, with D maybe TRBD1 (6 bases). The CDR3 covers 13 residues. From germline, CDR1 is MNHEY and CDR2 SMNVEV (reference sequence). Trimming removed 5 bases from V and 8 bases from J, with 10 bases in between. The CDR3 coding sequence is TGTGCCAGCAGTCGCCAGGGGTATTCACCCCTCCACTTT. Protein: CASSRQGYSPLHF.

The V and J genes are TRBV2 and TRBJ2-2, with D unclear. V was cut by 4 bases and J by 7 bases, with 10 bases left in between. The germline V gene has CDR1 SNHLY and CDR2 FYNNEI. The CDR3 sequence is 13 residues long. The CDR3 loop is CASSAADVGELFF. The CDR3 region has the DNA TGTGCCAGCAGTGCTGCAGATGTCGGGGAGCTGTTTTTT.

The gene calls are TRBV18 and TRBJ2-2; D might be TRBD2 (6 bases). Deletions cut 6 bases from V and 3 bases from J, with 14 bases between. The germline V gene has CDR1 KGHSH and CDR2 LQKENI. CDR3 length: 15 residues. DNA for the CDR3: TGTGCCAGCTCGGAAACTAGCACCGACACCGGGGAGCTGTTTTTT. This translates into CASSETSTDTGELFF.

This clone has just one count. The chain recombines TRBV28 with TRBJ2-7; 11 nucleotides agree with TRBD1. Per the germline V gene, CDR1 is MDHEN and CDR2 is SYDVKM. Unmatched junction bases numbered 9, after V lost 5 bases and J lost 6 bases. The CDR3 extends over 15 amino acids. The CDR3 reads CASSPGGTGGLEQYF. As DNA, the CDR3 is TGTGCCAGCAGTCCGGGGGGGACAGGGGGACTCGAGCAGTACTTC.

This clone was seen once. J is TRBJ1-6 and V is TRBV6-1, with 7 bases matching TRBD1. Germline V CDR1 and CDR2: MNHNS, SASEGT. The CDR3 sequence is 14 residues long. The ends lost 2 bases at V and 9 bases at J; junction bases unmatched: 4. The CDR3 loop reads CASSETGESSPLHF. CDR3 bases: TGTGCCAGCAGTGAAACAGGGGAGAGTTCACCCCTCCACTTT.

CDR3 nucleotides: TGTGCCAGCAGCTTCGGGACTTACGGGAGCAATCAGCCCCAGCATTTT. It yields the protein CASSFGTYGSNQPQHF. The rearrangement joins TRBV7-9 to TRBJ1-5, with a weak D call TRBD1 (5 bases). Trimming stripped 3 bases from V and 1 base from J, with 13 bases between. The CDR3 loop spans 16 amino acids. The V gene's germline CDR1 is SEHNR and CDR2 FQNEAQ (reference sequence).

This clone turned up a few times. The rearrangement joins TRBV2 to TRBJ2-1; perhaps TRBD2 as D (5 bases). Germline V lookup: CDR1 SNHLY, CDR2 FYNNEI. Trimming took 4 bases from V and 9 from J, leaving 16 bases between them. The CDR3 consists of 14 residues. DNA of the CDR3: TGTGCCAGCAGTGCGAGTGGGAGTCCACCTGAGCAGTTCTTC. This translates into CASSASGSPPEQFF.

In its sample, this clone was seen a few times. The genes are TRBV19 and TRBJ1-5; D uncertain. The germline V gene has CDR1 LNHDA and CDR2 SQIVND (reference sequence). This CDR3 region has 15 residues. The V gene lost 2 bases and the J gene lost 1 base, with 9 bases spanning the gap. CDR3 DNA: TGTGCCAGTAGTATATACAGCCAAAGCAATCAGCCCCAGCATTTT. It specifies CASSIYSQSNQPQHF.

This clone occurred a few times. Other DNA sequences within the sample encode an identical CDR3. The chain has TRBV7-2 and TRBJ1-4; 7 bases map to TRBD1. Unmatched junction bases numbered 6, after V lost 4 bases and J lost 4 bases. Looked up from germline, CDR1 is SGHTA and CDR2 is FQGNSA. The CDR3 runs 15 residues. CDR3 DNA sequence: TGTGCCAGCAGCTATACAGGGGCTAATAATGAAAAACTGTTTTTT. This codes for CASSYTGANNEKLFF.

The chain is built from TRBV5-4 and TRBJ2-6; perhaps TRBD2 as D (5 bases). V gave up 4 bases and J gave up 0 bases, with 11 bases separating them. CDR1 is SGHNT and CDR2 is YYREEE in the germline V gene (reference sequence). This CDR3 has 16 amino acids. The CDR3 DNA reads TGTGCCAGCAGCCTAGGACTGAGCTCTGGGGCCAACGTCCTGACTTTC. Translated, it gives CASSLGLSSGANVLTF.

This clone occurred once. V usage is TRBV7-9 and J usage is TRBJ2-1, with D possibly TRBD1 on 5 matching bases. Trimming stripped 1 base from V and 9 bases from J, with 13 bases between. The CDR3 spans 14 residues. Germline CDR1 reads SEHNR; CDR2 reads FQNEAQ (reference sequence). CDR3 loop: CASSLDVGHGEQFF. As DNA, the CDR3 is TGTGCCAGCAGCTTAGATGTGGGGCATGGTGAGCAGTTCTTC.